The next 30 T cell receptor beta chains were all read from a single sample in a study of blood T cells in healthy people across ages. The authors ran a second PCR of about 6 to 11 cycles using a sample-barcoded 5' primer and a J-beta primer mix. TCRdb reprocessed the 5' RACE reads via MiXCR and lists one record per CDR3 protein. This sample has some 900,000 distinct CDR3 sequences, with about 48% found just once. The material sequenced was blood. Every receptor here comes from a man aged 30-40 years in good health.

The chain links TRBV25-1 to TRBJ1-5; TRBD1 might be the D (5 bases). CDR1 MGHDK and CDR2 SYGVNS come from the germline V gene. Trimming removed 1 base from V and 2 bases from J, with 27 bases in between. The CDR3 runs 21 residues. The CDR3 DNA follows: TGTGCCAGCAGTGAATCCTTCGTTGGAGGGGAATTCGGGGGACGCAATCAGCCCCAGCATTTT. Amino acid sequence: CASSESFVGGEFGGRNQPQHF.

This clonotype has a count of ten or more. The V and J genes are TRBV4-1 and TRBJ2-2, with 7 bases matching TRBD2. Germline CDR1 reads MGHRA; CDR2 reads YSYEKL. The V gene end was trimmed by 2 bases and the J gene end by 4 bases; junction bases not matched to a gene: 4. The CDR3 totals 15 residues. DNA for the CDR3: TGCGCCAGCAGCCAACCCTGGGGGGGCACCGGGGAGCTGTTTTTT. Translating gives CASSQPWGGTGELFF.

For this clonotype: The junction and the germline gene differ at one end; a read error may be behind it. This sequence joins TRBV10-2 and TRBJ2-1, with D tentatively TRBD2 (7 bases). This CDR3 contains 14 residues. Per the germline V gene, CDR1 is WSHSY and CDR2 is SAAADI. The CDR3 protein is CASTLGGLGNEQFF. The CDR3 nucleotides read TGCGCCAGCACCCTGGGGGGGCTGGGGAATGAGCAGTTTTTC.

This clonotype was observed a few times. This sequence joins TRBV6-1 and TRBJ1-5; D gene uncertain. Germline lookup yields CDR1 MNHNS and CDR2 SASEGT. The V end lost 3 bases, the J end lost 3 bases, and 9 bases lay between the germline ends. The CDR3 spans 14 residues. The DNA for the CDR3 is TGTGCCAGCAGTGATCCGGGGAACAATCAGCCCCAGCATTTT. Amino acids: CASSDPGNNQPQHF.

The rearrangement uses TRBV30 and TRBJ1-2; 8 bases align to TRBD1. Germline CDR1 is GTSNPN and CDR2 is SVGIG (reference sequence). The CDR3 has 11 amino acids. J lost 3 bases, V lost 8 bases, and 2 bases had no gene match. CDR3 nucleotide sequence: TGTGCCGGGGGACAGGACTATGGCTACACCTTC. This translates into CAGGQDYGYTF.

The rearrangement uses TRBV7-9 and TRBJ2-1, with a possible D match to TRBD2 (7 bases). CDR3 length: 14 residues. Trimming shortened V by 10 bases and J by 8 bases, and 21 bases separated the two germline ends. In germline, CDR1 is SEHNR, CDR2 FQNEAQ (reference sequence). CDR3 loop: CANVRWGGRDEQFF. The CDR3 nucleotides read TGTGCCAACGTCCGGTGGGGGGGCCGGGATGAGCAGTTCTTC.

Regarding this clonotype: One base away lies a much larger clone, so this may be a sequencing read error. The CDR3 carries no conserved terminal phenylalanine or tryptophan, so it likely arises from a read error. The chain links TRBV6-1 to TRBJ2-7; TRBD1 is a possible D gene (6 bases). The CDR3 sequence is 13 residues long. CDR1 is MNHNS and CDR2 is SASEGT in the germline V gene. V lost 6 bases and J lost 2, with 11 bases in between. The CDR3 DNA sequence: TGTGCCAGCAGCAGGGACACCCCCTACGAGCAGTACCTC. Protein: CASSRDTPYEQYL.

The chain carries TRBV4-1 and TRBJ2-4; the match to TRBD1 covers 8 bases. The CDR3 extends over 16 amino acids. V was pared by 3 bases and J by 2 bases, with 6 bases of the junction left unmatched. Germline CDR1 is MGHRA and CDR2 is YSYEKL. In DNA form, the CDR3 reads TGCGCCAGCAGCCAGGAATGGACAGGGACCAAAAACATTCAGTACTTC. Amino acid sequence: CASSQEWTGTKNIQYF.

In its sample, this clonotype was seen once. This may come from a read error, since a much larger clone is one base off. Given the absence of the conserved phenylalanine or tryptophan at the CDR3 end, a read error is likely. The chain couples TRBV6-2 or TRBV6-3 to TRBJ2-5; no firm D call. Near its end, the DNA agrees better with TRBJ2-7, so the J call may be wrong. The CDR3 is 11 residues long. In germline, CDR1 is MNHEY, CDR2 SVGEGT. The CDR3 here is CASSTTYEQYY. In DNA form, the CDR3 reads TGTGCCAGCAGTACCACCTACGAGCAGTACTAC.

The CDR3 loop reads CASSYSTVGSDTQYF. CDR3 coding DNA: TGTGCCAGCAGTTACTCGACAGTAGGTTCGGATACGCAGTATTTT. The rearrangement uses TRBV27 and TRBJ2-3, with D possibly TRBD1 on 5 matching bases. V was cut by 4 bases and J by 6 bases, with 17 bases left in between. The CDR3 totals 15 residues. Germline assignment: CDR1 MNHEY and CDR2 SMNVEV (reference sequence).

V is TRBV5-1 and J is TRBJ1-2; weak D call: TRBD1 (5 bases). Germline V lookup: CDR1 SGHRS, CDR2 YFSETQ. V lost 4 bases and J 8 bases, leaving 27 bases between the germline ends. The CDR3 has 17 amino acids. Here the CDR3 DNA reads TGCGCCAGCAGCACCGGGACTGTCTTGACCTCAGACCTAGGCTACACCTTC. It yields the protein CASSTGTVLTSDLGYTF.

The chain has TRBV11-2 and TRBJ1-2; D gene ambiguous. CDR3 length: 16 amino acids. V dropped 5 bases and J dropped 3 bases, with 19 bases sitting between them. Germline CDR1 SGHAT, CDR2 FQNNGV. CDR3 sequence (DNA): TGTGCCAGCAGCCCTCAACTTCTACATGGGGACTATGGCTACACCTTC. This codes for CASSPQLLHGDYGYTF.

Only a few counts were recorded for this clonotype. The chain employs TRBV29-1 and TRBJ2-5, with D possibly matching TRBD1 (5 bases). Trimming removed 7 bases from V and 3 bases from J, with 18 bases in between. Germline assignment: CDR1 SQVTM and CDR2 ANQGSEA. CDR3 length equals 14 residues. In DNA form, the CDR3 reads TGCAGCGCGAAACGGCCAGGGTTGGAAGAGACCCAGTACTTC. Amino acids: CSAKRPGLEETQYF.

The chain couples TRBV29-1 to TRBJ2-7; 7 bases are shared with TRBD1. Germline V gene sequence: CDR1 SQVTM, CDR2 ANQGSEA. The CDR3 is 13 residues long. J lost 4 bases, V lost 5 bases, and 8 bases had no gene match. As DNA, the CDR3 is TGCAGCGTTCAACAGGGGATGGGGTACGAGCAGTACTTC. Translating it yields CSVQQGMGYEQYF.

The chain carries TRBV6-5 and TRBJ2-7; no clear D gene. The germline V and J ends were trimmed by 0 bases and 0 bases, with 9 bases remaining between them. The CDR3 loop spans 15 amino acids. Germline values: CDR1 MNHEY, CDR2 SVGAGI. This CDR3 reads CASSYSPGSSYEQYF. The CDR3 coding sequence is TGTGCCAGCAGTTACTCGCCGGGCAGCTCCTACGAGCAGTACTTC.

The chain carries TRBV6-4 and TRBJ2-6; a weak D match, TRBD2 (6 bases). Trimming took 8 bases from V and 3 from J, leaving 8 bases between them. This CDR3 has 13 residues. Germline CDR1 MRHNA, CDR2 SNTAGT. The CDR3 loop is CASRGNGANVLTF. The CDR3 coding sequence is TGTGCCAGCCGGGGGAATGGGGCCAACGTCCTGACTTTC.

The J gene is TRBJ2-7, the V gene TRBV25-1; D call uncertain. The DNA matches TRBJ2-5 better at its end, which makes the J call doubtful. The CDR3 consists of 13 residues. The germline V gene has CDR1 MGHDK and CDR2 SYGVNS. CDR3 sequence (DNA): TGTGCCAGCAGTGACCATTCAGTGGGGACCCAGTACTTC. Encoded protein: CASSDHSVGTQYF.

This clonotype appeared a single time. V and J are TRBV5-1 and TRBJ2-7; D is perhaps TRBD2 (6 bases). V was trimmed by 0 bases and J by 0 bases, leaving 13 bases between them. The CDR3 loop spans 16 amino acids. The V gene's germline CDR1 is SGHRS and CDR2 YFSETQ. CDR3: CASSLVPGVGSYEQYF. The CDR3 DNA sequence: TGCGCCAGCAGCTTGGTCCCGGGGGTGGGCTCCTACGAGCAGTACTTC. Based on the CDR3 plus reference TRBV5-1 and TRBJ2-7, the full variable domain is KAGVTQTPRYLIKTRGQQVTLSCSPISGHRSVSWYQQTPGQGLQFLFEYFSETQRNKGNFPGRFSGRQFSNSRSEMNVSTLELGDSALYLCASSLVPGVGSYEQYFGPGTRLTVT.

The gene calls are TRBV4-3 and TRBJ2-7; 7 bases line up with TRBD2. V trimming: 2 bases; J trimming: 0 bases; junction bases outside the gene matches: 4. Per germline, CDR1 LGHNA and CDR2 YSLEER. The CDR3 extends over 15 amino acids. The CDR3 sequence: CASSQSLATSYEQYF. CDR3 nucleotides: TGCGCCAGCAGCCAATCACTAGCGACCTCCTACGAGCAGTACTTC.

The chain links TRBV9 to TRBJ1-2; the match to TRBD1 covers 8 bases. CDR3 length equals 13 residues. V lost 6 bases and J lost 5; bases outside the gene matches: 6. Germline-derived CDR1 and CDR2 are SGDLS and YYNGEE. The CDR3 here is CASTRGQAYGYTF. The DNA for the CDR3 is TGTGCCAGCACCCGGGGACAGGCATATGGCTACACCTTC.

This chain connects TRBV7-2 to TRBJ1-6, with no clear D. The V gene lost 3 bases and the J gene lost 11 bases, with 8 bases spanning the gap. The CDR3 length is 12 residues. CDR1 SGHTA and CDR2 FQGNSA come from the germline V gene. CDR3 sequence reads: CASSFPLTPLHF. DNA of the CDR3: TGTGCCAGCAGCTTCCCCCTAACACCCCTCCACTTT.

This clonotype was counted between two and nine times. This rearrangement joins TRBV29-1 to TRBJ2-3; either TRBD1 or TRBD2 may fit D (6 bases each). The CDR3 consists of 14 residues. Germline-derived CDR1 and CDR2 are SQVTM and ANQGSEA. With 7 bases removed from V and 4 bases from J, the gap between germline ends came to 18 bases. CDR3 sequence reads: CSAWGAGSADTQYF. DNA of the CDR3: TGCAGCGCGTGGGGGGCAGGGTCGGCAGATACGCAGTATTTT.

This clonotype was counted only a few times. The chain uses TRBV7-9 and TRBJ1-4; D remains unclear. V was shortened by 1 base and J by 5 bases, with 17 bases between the two germline ends. The germline V gene has CDR1 SEHNR and CDR2 FQNEAQ (reference sequence). This CDR3 is 17 amino acids long. The CDR3 DNA is TGTGCCAGCAGCTTAGTGTACGGCCGGGCCTCGAATGAAAAACTGTTTTTT. Translation: CASSLVYGRASNEKLFF.

This clonotype was recorded once. This chain joins TRBV24-1 and TRBJ2-3, with a tentative D call TRBD2 (5 bases). V shed 5 bases and J shed 0 bases, with 14 bases lying between them. Germline CDR1 reads KGHDR; CDR2 reads SFDVKD. The CDR3 loop spans 16 amino acids. In DNA, the CDR3 is TGTGCCACCAGTGTCCGGACTTCACCTAGCACAGATACGCAGTATTTT. Translated: CATSVRTSPSTDTQYF.

This clonotype was counted between two and nine times. The rearrangement joins TRBV28 to TRBJ1-2, with TRBD1 matching over 8 bases. V was pared by 3 bases and J by 8 bases, with 8 bases of the junction left unmatched. The CDR3 spans 14 residues. The germline V gene encodes CDR1 MDHEN and CDR2 SYDVKM. This CDR3 is CASSFPAGGKGYTF. CDR3 DNA: TGTGCCAGCAGTTTTCCCGCAGGGGGCAAAGGCTACACCTTC.

This clonotype occurred once. The chain employs TRBV5-1 and TRBJ1-2, with 8 bases aligning to TRBD1. V shed 7 bases, J shed 3 bases, and the junction held 11 bases outside the gene matches. Germline V gives CDR1 SGHRS, CDR2 YFSETQ. The CDR3 consists of 15 residues. The CDR3 nucleotides are TGCGCCAGCGGCTCACAACAGGGGGGATACTATGGCTACACCTTC. It encodes CASGSQQGGYYGYTF.

This chain joins TRBV6-5 and TRBJ2-3; 10 nucleotides align to TRBD2. The CDR3 covers 15 residues. After removal of 4 bases from V and 3 bases from J, the junction contained 4 bases not matched to a gene. Germline assignment: CDR1 MNHEY and CDR2 SVGAGI. The CDR3 DNA sequence: TGTGCCAGCAGTTCGCGAGCGGGGGGGACAGATACGCAGTATTTT. Protein: CASSSRAGGTDTQYF.

The sample holds a few counts of this clonotype. V usage is TRBV25-1 and J usage is TRBJ2-1; D uncertain. The CDR3 is made up of 13 amino acids. Trimming took off 10 bases at V and 3 bases at J, with 13 bases between the two ends. CDR1 is MGHDK, CDR2 SYGVNS, per germline. CDR3 bases: TGTGCCATAGGGCGCGATAACTACAATGAGCAGTTCTTC. Its translation is CAIGRDNYNEQFF.

The chain has TRBV4-2 and TRBJ2-4; 8 bases are shared with TRBD1. Trimming took 3 bases from V and 8 from J; bases not matched to a gene: 3. Germline V gives CDR1 LGHNA, CDR2 YNFKEQ. The CDR3 runs 13 residues. This CDR3 reads CASSHSDRDIQYF. As DNA, the CDR3 is TGTGCCAGCAGCCACTCGGACAGGGACATTCAGTACTTC.

The rearrangement joins TRBV20-1 to TRBJ2-7, with TRBD1 matching 7 bases. The J segment lost 5 bases and the V segment lost 6 bases, leaving 25 bases of the junction unmatched. CDR3 length: 18 amino acids. In germline, CDR1 is DFQATT, CDR2 SNEGSKA (reference sequence). This CDR3 reads CSAKPYGTDSNDPHEQYF. The CDR3 DNA reads TGCAGTGCAAAGCCATACGGGACAGATTCAAATGATCCCCACGAGCAGTACTTC.